One sample yielded the 32 T cell receptor beta chains listed below, sequenced in a study of OX40 agonist ivuxolimab in advanced cancers. Libraries came from the immunoSEQ multiplex PCR assay. TCRdb re-hosts the immuneACCESS table, in-frame sequences only. Its copies lack some clones; in the studies checked, an unresolved V gene accounts for under half of them, and the cause for the rest is not known. Here the sample has some 98,000 clones; about 91% occur a single time. The top ten constitute around 0.33% of the sample. Here the sequenced sample was CD4+ or CD8+ T cells sorted from blood, taken in a trial of the OX40 agonist ivuxolimab. These TCRs come from an adult with an advanced solid tumor such as melanoma, head and neck, liver or kidney cancer.

The genes are TRBV19 and TRBJ1-2; 10 nucleotides agree with TRBD1. V shed 4 bases and J 5 bases; nucleotides not matched to a gene: 7. The germline gives CDR1 LNHDA, CDR2 SQIVND (reference sequence). This CDR3 is built from 15 residues. The CDR3 region is CASSKPGQGTYGYTF. Written as DNA, the CDR3 is TGTGCCAGTAGTAAACCGGGACAGGGGACGTATGGCTACACCTTC. The complete variable domain, with remaining parts taken from reference TRBV19 and TRBJ1-2, reads DGGITQSPKYLFRKEGQNVTLSCEQNLNHDAMYWYRQDPGQGLRLIYYSQIVNDFQKGDIAEGYSVSREKKESFPLTVTSAQKNPTAFYLCASSKPGQGTYGYTFGSGTRLTVV.

The V and J genes are TRBV5-1 and TRBJ2-5, with TRBD2 matching 8 bases. The CDR3 covers 15 residues. J lost 2 bases, V lost 2 bases, and 5 bases had no gene match. Germline CDR1 and CDR2: SGHRS and YFSETQ. The CDR3 DNA reads as TGCGCCAGCAGCTTTTATAGCGGGACACAAGAGACCCAGTACTTC. As protein: CASSFYSGTQETQYF.

The V call is TRBV28, the J call TRBJ1-4; the D is unclear. V lost 5 bases and J 0 bases, leaving 13 bases between the germline ends. The length of the CDR3 is 16 residues. CDR1 and CDR2 (germline): MDHEN, SYDVKM. The CDR3 DNA follows: TGTGCCAGCAGTCGGCATCCAGTCGCAACTAATGAAAAACTGTTTTTT. Its protein is CASSRHPVATNEKLFF.

The chain employs TRBV18 and TRBJ1-2; 7 nucleotides line up with TRBD1. The ends lost 6 bases at V and 2 bases at J; junction bases unmatched: 12. The germline CDR1 and CDR2 sequences are KGHSH and LQKENI. The CDR3 totals 16 residues. The CDR3 sequence is CASSPARGISNYGYTF. In DNA, the CDR3 is TGTGCCAGCTCCCCGGCCAGGGGGATTTCGAACTATGGCTACACCTTC.

Of note for this clone: Other DNA sequences from this sample encode an identical CDR3 as well. This chain joins TRBV6-5 and TRBJ2-5; D gene ambiguous. There are 12 residues in the CDR3. The germline CDR1 and CDR2 sequences are MNHEY and SVGAGI. Between the trimmed V and J ends, which lost 0 bases and 4 bases, there was a span of 3 bases. CDR3 sequence reads: CASSYSVETQYF. The CDR3 DNA is TGTGCCAGCAGTTACTCAGTAGAGACCCAGTACTTC.

The V call is TRBV29-1, the J call TRBJ1-2; D perhaps matches TRBD1 (6 bases). Germline-derived CDR1 and CDR2 are SQVTM and ANQGSEA. The CDR3 loop spans 15 amino acids. Trimming stripped 0 bases from V and 4 bases from J, with 15 bases between. In nucleotides, the CDR3 is TGCAGCGTTGAAGATTGGGGGCCAGCGACCTATGGCTACACCTTC. Residues: CSVEDWGPATYGYTF.

The V call is TRBV5-4, the J call TRBJ2-6; D might be TRBD1 (5 bases). This CDR3 has 14 residues. The germline V and J ends were trimmed by 0 bases and 12 bases, with 13 bases remaining between them. From germline, CDR1 is SGHNT and CDR2 YYREEE (reference sequence). CDR3 sequence (DNA): TGTGCCAGCAGCTTGGCTCAGGGAATTGTCGTCCTGACTTTC. It encodes CASSLAQGIVVLTF.

V is TRBV21-1 and J is TRBJ1-5; no DNA check was done on the table's D call, TRBD1. TRBV21-1 is a pseudogene segment. The CDR3 spans 16 residues. CDR3 loop: CASSKDRPFGNQPQHF. CDR3 in DNA: TGTGCCAGCAGCAAGGACAGGCCATTTGGCAATCAGCCCCAGCATTTT.

V and J are TRBV6-5 and TRBJ2-4, with 8 bases that match TRBD1. The CDR3 is 14 amino acids. The germline V gene encodes CDR1 MNHEY and CDR2 SVGAGI. V trimming: 9 bases; J trimming: 5 bases; junction bases outside the gene matches: 9. The CDR3 is CASGRTGYQNIQYF. In DNA form, the CDR3 reads TGTGCCAGTGGACGGACAGGGTATCAAAACATTCAGTACTTC.

A word on this clone: The same CDR3 is also encoded by other DNA sequences in this sample. The chain is built from TRBV4-3 and TRBJ2-7; D is uncertain. Trimming stripped 0 bases from V and 0 bases from J, with 3 bases between. The CDR3 totals 13 residues. CDR1 is LGHNA, CDR2 YSLEER, per germline. DNA for the CDR3: TGCGCCAGCAGCCAAGACTTCTCCTACGAGCAGTACTTC. It specifies CASSQDFSYEQYF.

The rearrangement uses TRBV6-1 and TRBJ1-5; TRBD1 might be the D (6 bases). Trimming shortened V by 0 bases and J by 0 bases, and 9 bases separated the two germline ends. CDR1 and CDR2 from the germline V gene are MNHNS and SASEGT. The CDR3 consists of 16 residues. CDR3 coding DNA: TGTGCCAGCAGTGAAGCGCTGGGGGCTAGCAATCAGCCCCAGCATTTT. Encoded protein: CASSEALGASNQPQHF.

The table lists this clone with a few counts. V and J are TRBV4-3 and TRBJ2-2; D unclear. The CDR3 contains 15 residues. V was clipped by 1 base and J by 3 bases, with 9 bases between them. The germline CDR1 and CDR2 sequences are LGHNA and YSLEER. The CDR3 DNA reads TGCGCCAGCAGCCAAGGTCTAAAGGACACCGGGGAGCTGTTTTTT. It yields the protein CASSQGLKDTGELFF.

The rearrangement links TRBV4-1 to TRBJ2-1, with unresolved D. V was clipped by 0 bases and J by 4 bases, with 13 bases between them. This CDR3 spans 16 amino acids. CDR1 and CDR2 (germline): MGHRA, YSYEKL. The CDR3, as DNA: TGCGCCAGCAGCCAAGATCCACCGACTGTATACAATGAGCAGTTCTTC. Translating gives CASSQDPPTVYNEQFF.

The rearrangement uses TRBV28 and TRBJ2-7; a possible D gene is TRBD2 (5 bases). V dropped 7 bases and J dropped 3 bases, with 19 bases sitting between them. Germline-derived CDR1 and CDR2 are MDHEN and SYDVKM. CDR3 length equals 15 residues. The CDR3 sequence is CASTSAPAEIYEQYF. The CDR3 DNA sequence: TGTGCCAGCACCTCCGCCCCAGCGGAGATCTACGAGCAGTACTTC.

This clone has a single count. The chain carries TRBV28 and TRBJ2-2; the D gene is possibly TRBD1 (6 bases). Germline assignment: CDR1 MDHEN and CDR2 SYDVKM. The CDR3 spans 15 residues. V was pared by 4 bases and J by 9 bases, with 18 bases between. The DNA for the CDR3 is TGTGCCAGCAGTTCCACAGGGTTGCGTTCGAGGGAGCTGTTTTTT. As protein: CASSSTGLRSRELFF.

The chain employs TRBV7-3 and TRBJ2-2, with 10 nucleotides matching TRBD2. J was trimmed by 1 base and V by 4 bases; bases with no gene match: 0. Germline assignment: CDR1 SGHTA and CDR2 FQGTGA. The CDR3 runs 15 residues. In DNA, the CDR3 is TGTGCCAGCAGCTCTAGCGGGGGGAACACCGGGGAGCTGTTTTTT. Amino acids: CASSSSGGNTGELFF.

The chain combines TRBV11-2 with TRBJ2-5; D not resolved. CDR1 is SGHAT, CDR2 FQNNGV, per germline. The CDR3 loop spans 12 amino acids. V gave up 4 bases and J gave up 0 bases, with 3 bases separating them. CDR3 region: CASSSDQETQYF. The CDR3 region has the DNA TGTGCCAGCAGCTCCGACCAAGAGACCCAGTACTTC.

This clone was picked up one time. The chain recombines TRBV5-6 with TRBJ2-5; D call uncertain. V lost 4 bases and J lost 4, with 8 bases in between. The CDR3 has 12 amino acids. CDR1 and CDR2 from the germline V gene are SGHDT and YYEEEE. This CDR3 reads CASSLNRETQYF. The CDR3 nucleotides read TGTGCCAGCAGCCTCAATAGAGAGACCCAGTACTTC.

The chain is built from TRBV19 and TRBJ2-5; the D gene is possibly TRBD2 (6 bases). The CDR3 consists of 16 residues. The V end lost 6 bases, the J end lost 5 bases, and 22 bases lay between the germline ends. Germline-derived CDR1 and CDR2 are LNHDA and SQIVND (reference sequence). CDR3 residues: CASSRGGLGGRETQYF. In nucleotides, the CDR3 is TGTGCCAGTAGCCGAGGAGGTTTGGGGGGTAGGGAGACCCAGTACTTC.

A single count supports this clone. This specimen includes other DNA sequences encoding the same CDR3. The rearrangement joins TRBV5-1 to TRBJ2-7, with 9 nucleotides matching TRBD1. This CDR3 region has 14 residues. Germline V CDR1 and CDR2: SGHRS, YFSETQ. V shed 3 bases, J shed 1 base, and the junction held 2 bases outside the gene matches. CDR3 in amino acids: CASSSGTGSYEQYF. CDR3 nucleotide sequence: TGCGCCAGCAGCTCCGGGACAGGGTCCTACGAGCAGTACTTC.

The chain links TRBV6-5 to TRBJ2-7, with TRBD2 matching 9 bases. This CDR3 has 11 amino acids. Trimming removed 6 bases from V and 12 bases from J; junction bases left unmatched: 6. Looked up from germline, CDR1 is MNHEY and CDR2 is SVGAGI. The CDR3 region is CASRAAGGWYF. DNA of the CDR3: TGTGCCAGCAGAGCCGCGGGAGGGTGGTACTTC.

The chain employs TRBV29-1 and TRBJ1-2, with a weak D call TRBD1 (6 bases). The V end was cut by 7 bases, the J end by 6 bases, with 12 bases between. The CDR3 contains 11 residues. In germline, CDR1 is SQVTM, CDR2 ANQGSEA. The CDR3 loop reads CSAGGTNGYTF. CDR3 bases: TGCAGCGCTGGGGGCACTAATGGCTACACCTTC.

V and J are TRBV14 and TRBJ2-3; D perhaps matches TRBD2 (5 bases). The length of the CDR3 is 14 residues. Trimming pared 0 bases from V and 7 bases from J, leaving 11 bases between. CDR1 is SGHDN, CDR2 FVKESK, per germline. The CDR3 here is CASSQDRSGNTQYF. In nucleotides, the CDR3 is TGTGCCAGCAGCCAAGACAGGTCGGGGAATACGCAGTATTTT.

V gene TRBV7-2 combines with J gene TRBJ2-7, with 8 nucleotides matching TRBD1. This CDR3 has 13 residues. CDR1 is SGHTA and CDR2 is FQGNSA in the germline V gene. Losses at the gene ends were 5 bases for V and 5 bases for J; bases not matched to a gene: 5. The CDR3 region has the DNA TGTGCCAGCAGCACAGGGGGTCAGGACGAGCAGTACTTC. Translated: CASSTGGQDEQYF. The complete variable domain, with remaining parts taken from reference TRBV7-2 and TRBJ2-7, reads GAGVSQSPSNKVTEKGKDVELRCDPISGHTALYWYRQSLGQGLEFLIYFQGNSAPDKSGLPSDRFSAERTGGSVSTLTIQRTQQEDSAVYLCASSTGGQDEQYFGPGTRLTVT.

The J gene is TRBJ2-1, the V gene TRBV28; unclear D gene. Looked up from germline, CDR1 is MDHEN and CDR2 is SYDVKM. Trimming removed 3 bases at V and 4 bases at J, with 13 bases between. The CDR3 is made up of 15 amino acids. The CDR3 DNA reads TGTGCCAGCAGTTTCGGCAGTTCACGGTACAATGAGCAGTTCTTC. Translation: CASSFGSSRYNEQFF.

The CDR3 nucleotides read TGTGCCAGCAGCCCACAAAGTGCCACAGATACGCAGTATTTT. Its protein product is CASSPQSATDTQYF. V and J are TRBV7-3 and TRBJ2-3; D gene unclear. CDR1 is SGHTA, CDR2 FQGTGA, per germline. This CDR3 has 14 amino acids. Trimming took 5 bases from V and 2 from J, leaving 11 bases between them.

The rearrangement joins TRBV6-4 to TRBJ2-3; unclear D gene. There are 13 residues in the CDR3. V was shortened by 6 bases and J by 6 bases, with 13 bases between the two germline ends. The germline CDR1 and CDR2 sequences are MRHNA and SNTAGT. The CDR3 nucleotides are TGTGCCAGCAGCCCATCCGGGTTGGATACGCAGTATTTT. It specifies CASSPSGLDTQYF.

This chain connects TRBV7-6 to TRBJ2-2; D perhaps matches TRBD1 (5 bases). This CDR3 has 13 amino acids. Trimming took 9 bases from V and 3 from J, leaving 11 bases between them. Germline loops: CDR1 SGHVS, CDR2 FNYEAQ. This CDR3 is CASSGFDTGELFF. The CDR3 DNA sequence: TGTGCCAGTTCAGGGTTCGACACCGGGGAGCTGTTTTTT.

The chain has TRBV18 and TRBJ2-4; TRBD1 matches at 9 bases. CDR1 is KGHSH, CDR2 LQKENI, per germline. The CDR3 has 15 residues. The J segment lost 1 base and the V segment lost 6 bases, leaving 4 bases of the junction unmatched. As DNA, the CDR3 is TGTGCCAGCTCCTACGGACAGGGGGCCAAAAACATTCAGTACTTC. This codes for CASSYGQGAKNIQYF.

The CDR3 nucleotides are TGTGCCTGGAACGGACAGGGCAATTCACCCCTCCACTTT. Residues: CAWNGQGNSPLHF. This chain connects TRBV30 to TRBJ1-6, with 8 bases aligning to TRBD1. This CDR3 region has 13 residues. The V and J ends lost 4 bases and 7 bases, in that order; junction bases with no gene match: 3. Looked up from germline, CDR1 is GTSNPN and CDR2 is SVGIG (reference sequence).

The V call is TRBV6-1, the J call TRBJ1-2, with D maybe TRBD1 (6 bases). This CDR3 is built from 13 residues. V lost 3 bases and J 4 bases, leaving 9 bases between the germline ends. Germline CDR1 and CDR2: MNHNS and SASEGT. The CDR3, as DNA: TGTGCCAGCAGTGAGAGGGGGGCCTATGGCTACACCTTC. Translated, it gives CASSERGAYGYTF.

The V call is TRBV5-1, the J call TRBJ1-2; unclear D gene. Germline CDR1 and CDR2: SGHRS and YFSETQ. V lost 9 bases and J lost 6, with 24 bases in between. This CDR3 region has 15 residues. Here the CDR3 DNA reads TGCGCCACCTCTCCCCGACCCACATCCGGCGATGGCTACACCTTC. It specifies CATSPRPTSGDGYTF.